The rows below give T cell receptor beta chains drawn from one sample of a study of low-dose radiotherapy and immunotherapy resistance in tumors. TCRdb redid the calling of the reads with MiXCR, one entry per CDR3 protein. The table lists around 100,000 distinct CDR3 sequences, around a fifth of them singletons. The specimen comprised PBMCs, sampled after low-dose radiotherapy plus immunotherapy. These receptors all come from a female donor with ovarian cancer. Each CDR3 is given with its conserved first and last residue. Fields, in order: J gene, clone size, V gene, D gene, CDR3 length, CDR3 protein, CDR3 DNA. A D gene is named only where the DNA matches it firmly. The size of a clone is reported for some rows only, either as once, few or many, or as a class for expanded clones.

J gene: TRBJ1-3
clone size: .
V gene: TRBV7-2
D gene: .
CDR3 length: 18
CDR3 protein: CASSLVGGSGTTGNTIYF
CDR3 DNA: TGTGCCAGCAGCTTAGTAGGGGGTTCGGGGACAACTGGAAACACCATATATTTT

J gene: TRBJ1-2
clone size: many
V gene: TRBV27
D gene: .
CDR3 length: 14
CDR3 protein: CASSLSWATYGYTF
CDR3 DNA: TGTGCCAGCAGTTTATCCTGGGCCACCTATGGCTACACCTTC

J gene: TRBJ1-2
clone size: many
V gene: TRBV29-1
D gene: TRBD1
CDR3 length: 13
CDR3 protein: CSVNQGAYYGYTF
CDR3 DNA: TGCAGCGTGAACCAGGGGGCGTATTATGGCTACACCTTC

J gene: TRBJ2-1
clone size: many
V gene: TRBV24-1
D gene: .
CDR3 length: 15
CDR3 protein: CATSDLGPVDNEQFF
CDR3 DNA: TGTGCCACCAGTGATCTTGGACCCGTGGACAATGAGCAGTTCTTC

J gene: TRBJ2-1
clone size: many
V gene: TRBV20-1
D gene: TRBD2
CDR3 length: 17
CDR3 protein: CSAGRTSGSTSYNEQFF
CDR3 DNA: TGCAGTGCGGGAAGGACTAGCGGGAGTACGTCCTACAATGAGCAGTTCTTC

J gene: TRBJ1-1
clone size: many
V gene: TRBV9
D gene: .
CDR3 length: 14
CDR3 protein: CASSVSTGATEAFF
CDR3 DNA: TGTGCCAGCAGCGTAAGTACTGGGGCTACTGAAGCTTTCTTT

J gene: TRBJ2-1
clone size: .
V gene: TRBV11-2
D gene: TRBD2
CDR3 length: 19
CDR3 protein: CASSLGSSGRGPSYNEQFF
CDR3 DNA: TGTGCCAGCAGCTTAGGTTCTAGCGGGAGGGGACCCTCCTACAATGAGCAGTTCTTC

J gene: TRBJ1-1
clone size: many
V gene: TRBV30
D gene: .
CDR3 length: 12
CDR3 protein: CAWKRRDTEAFF
CDR3 DNA: TGTGCCTGGAAACGCAGGGACACTGAAGCTTTCTTT

J gene: TRBJ2-7
clone size: many
V gene: TRBV2
D gene: .
CDR3 length: 11
CDR3 protein: CASSGYYEQYF
CDR3 DNA: TGTGCCAGCAGTGGTTACTACGAGCAGTACTTC

J gene: TRBJ2-7
clone size: many
V gene: TRBV3-1
D gene: TRBD1
CDR3 length: 13
CDR3 protein: CASSQGQGYEQYF
CDR3 DNA: TGTGCCAGCAGCCAAGGACAGGGCTACGAGCAGTACTTC

J gene: TRBJ2-7
clone size: .
V gene: TRBV5-1
D gene: .
CDR3 length: 15
CDR3 protein: CASSLVQGLAYEQYF
CDR3 DNA: TGCGCCAGCAGCTTGGTTCAGGGCCTGGCCTACGAGCAGTACTTC